A selection of T cell receptor beta chains follows, all from one sample in a study of cytomegalovirus exposure and HLA in healthy donors. Measured with immunoSEQ multiplex PCR; TCRdb has only the in-frame clones, and not every one. Found here are about 140,000 clones, about 88% of them singletons; the top ten hold 8.7%. The sample taken for sequencing was PBMCs. These receptors all come from a young man in good health and CMV-seropositive. Both conserved end residues are part of each CDR3. The D gene is left open where the match is weak. Rows may omit the clone size; those that give it use once, few, many or a size class.

J	V	size	D	DNA	CDR3
TRBJ1-3	TRBV9	.	.	TGTGCCAGCAGCGCGCAGGGGTTCTCTGGAAACACCATATATTTT	CASSAQGFSGNTIYF
TRBJ2-7	TRBV27	.	.	TGTGCCAGCAGTTTAAACCAGGCAGGGCGATACGAGCAGTACTTC	CASSLNQAGRYEQYF
TRBJ1-1	TRBV7-9	.	TRBD1	TGTGCCAGCCAGACAGGGGGAATAAGGACTGAAGCTTTCTTT	CASQTGGIRTEAFF
TRBJ1-2	TRBV6-5	.	.	TGTGCCAGCAGTCCCTGGACAAGGGAAAGCTACACCTTC	CASSPWTRESYTF
TRBJ2-5	TRBV6-1	.	.	TGTGCCAGCAGTGGGGGGGGCCCCCAGTACTTC	CASSGGGPQYF
TRBJ1-3	TRBV2	.	.	TGTGCCAGCAGTGTCAGGGTGGGCACCATATATTTT	CASSVRVGTIYF
TRBJ2-7	TRBV7-9	.	.	TGTGCCAGCAGCTCATCACAGGGCGGCGAGCAGTACTTC	CASSSSQGGEQYF
TRBJ1-4	TRBV25-1	.	.	TGTGCCAGCAGTGAATATAAGGGAGCTAATGAAAAACTGTTTTTT	CASSEYKGANEKLFF
TRBJ2-5	TRBV7-6	few	.	TGTGCCAGCAGCCTTCAAGAGACCCAGTACTTC	CASSLQETQYF
TRBJ2-5	TRBV4-1	.	TRBD2	TGCGCCAGCAGCCAAGATCGAGATAGCGGGAGGGCCAAAGAGACCCAGTACTTC	CASSQDRDSGRAKETQYF
TRBJ1-1	TRBV18	.	.	TGTGCCAGCTCACCGACCGACGGGAGCACTGAAGCTTTCTTT	CASSPTDGSTEAFF
TRBJ2-1	TRBV10-1	.	.	TGCGCCAGCAGCCGCAGGGATTTGGTGGGAAGCTCCTACAATGAGCAGTTCTTC	CASSRRDLVGSSYNEQFF
TRBJ2-1	TRBV5-4	.	TRBD1	TGTGCCAGCAGCTGGGGACAGGGGAATGAGCAGTTCTTC	CASSWGQGNEQFF
TRBJ2-1	TRBV6-5	.	TRBD2	TGTGCCAGCAGTCTACTAGCGGGCACCTACAATGAGCAGTTCTTC	CASSLLAGTYNEQFF
TRBJ1-6	TRBV27	.	TRBD1	TGTGCCAGCAGTTTATCTTTCGGGGGACAGGGGAACGCTTCACCCCTCCACTTT	CASSLSFGGQGNASPLHF
TRBJ1-5	TRBV5-1	.	.	TGCGCCAGCAGCTTGGGGGGACTCCAGCCCCAGCATTTT	CASSLGGLQPQHF
TRBJ2-7	TRBV29-1	.	TRBD1	TGCAGCGCTCTCTCGACAGGGGACGAGCAGTACTTC	CSALSTGDEQYF